The 26 T cell receptor beta chains below were found in one sample sequenced in a study of Ad26.COV2.S vaccination and SARS-CoV-2 variants. The treatment: 15 to 20 received Ad26.COV2.S at low or high dose, single or two shots; about five received placebo; per-sample allocation not given. The samples date from day 63 after the first vaccine or placebo injection. Data came from immunoSEQ multiplex PCR; TCRdb stores just in-frame clones and leaves some out. The repertoire holds 200,000 to 250,000 clones, with roughly 90% as singletons. The sample was peripheral blood, taken in a trial of Ad26.COV2.S vaccine versus placebo. These receptors were obtained from a person between 18 and 59 years old who received the Ad26.COV2.S COVID-19 vaccine or a placebo.

This clone was picked up a small number of times. The rearrangement links TRBV6-5 to TRBJ2-2, with no clear D. The CDR3 is 13 residues long. V lost 8 bases and J 5 bases, leaving 12 bases between the germline ends. The V gene's germline CDR1 is MNHEY and CDR2 SVGAGI. In DNA, the CDR3 is TGTGCCAGCGCTAAAACGGAAACCGGGGAGCTGTTTTTT. This translates into CASAKTETGELFF.

The chain couples TRBV5-1 to TRBJ1-1; TRBD1 might be the D (6 bases). The length of the CDR3 is 16 residues. The germline V gene has CDR1 SGHRS and CDR2 YFSETQ. Trimming cost V 5 bases and J 1 base, with 18 bases left between them. CDR3 bases: TGCGCCAGCAGGACCCTGGGTACAGGGCCGAACACTGAAGCTTTCTTT. This sequence encodes CASRTLGTGPNTEAFF.

This clone was found once. V usage is TRBV19 and J usage is TRBJ2-3; unclear D gene. Trimming pared 5 bases from V and 6 bases from J, leaving 12 bases between. Germline V gives CDR1 LNHDA, CDR2 SQIVND (reference sequence). This CDR3 has 13 amino acids. CDR3: CASSASEADTQYF. CDR3 in DNA: TGTGCCAGTAGTGCTTCAGAAGCGGATACGCAGTATTTT. Using reference TRBV19 and TRBJ2-3 for the parts outside the CDR3, the full variable domain is DGGITQSPKYLFRKEGQNVTLSCEQNLNHDAMYWYRQDPGQGLRLIYYSQIVNDFQKGDIAEGYSVSREKKESFPLTVTSAQKNPTAFYLCASSASEADTQYFGPGTRLTVL.

A few counts support this clone. The chain is built from TRBV2 and TRBJ2-7; D remains unclear. The CDR3 runs to 14 residues. Germline lookup yields CDR1 SNHLY and CDR2 FYNNEI. V was clipped by 0 bases and J by 9 bases, with 15 bases between them. In DNA form, the CDR3 reads TGTGCCAGCAGTGAAGCTCGGACCCTTGATGTGCAGTACTTC. It yields the protein CASSEARTLDVQYF.

This chain connects TRBV11-2 to TRBJ2-1; 8 bases align to TRBD1. V lost 5 bases to trimming and J lost 5 bases; unmatched junction nucleotides: 11. The CDR3 has 16 residues. Germline CDR1 and CDR2: SGHAT and FQNNGV. CDR3 sequence (DNA): TGTGCCAGCAGCCCCCTCGGACAGGGTCGGGACAATGAGCAGTTCTTC. Translating gives CASSPLGQGRDNEQFF.

This clone was seen only a few times. The rearrangement uses TRBV7-2 and TRBJ2-7; D call uncertain. V dropped 1 base and J dropped 2 bases, with 6 bases sitting between them. CDR1 is SGHTA and CDR2 is FQGNSA in the germline V gene. This CDR3 comprises 13 residues. The CDR3 reads CASSLGITYEQYF. The CDR3 DNA reads as TGTGCCAGCAGCTTAGGGATCACCTACGAGCAGTACTTC.

The gene calls are TRBV30 and TRBJ2-3; 9 nucleotides line up with TRBD1. Per the germline V gene, CDR1 is GTSNPN and CDR2 is SVGIG (reference sequence). This CDR3 contains 14 residues. Trimming removed 2 bases from V and 5 bases from J; junction bases left unmatched: 5. The CDR3 DNA is TGTGCCTGGAGTTACGGGACAGGGAGAGATACGCAGTATTTT. It translates to CAWSYGTGRDTQYF.

The chain links TRBV6-5 to TRBJ2-2; D might be TRBD1 (5 bases). CDR1 is MNHEY and CDR2 is SVGAGI in the germline V gene. Trimming removed 6 bases at V and 4 bases at J, with 12 bases between. This CDR3 has 14 amino acids. Here the CDR3 reads CASSRSGSTGELFF. CDR3 coding DNA: TGTGCCAGCAGCCGATCAGGGTCCACCGGGGAGCTGTTTTTT.

The V and J genes are TRBV4-3 and TRBJ2-7; tentatively, D is TRBD2 (6 bases). The CDR3 covers 15 residues. Trimming pared 0 bases from V and 3 bases from J, leaving 12 bases between. The germline V gene encodes CDR1 LGHNA and CDR2 YSLEER. CDR3 in DNA: TGCGCCAGCAGCCAAGAAGCGGGCCGGAGCTACGAGCAGTACTTC. Its translation: CASSQEAGRSYEQYF.

This CDR3 reads CASSSHISSYEQYF. The CDR3 bases are TGTGCCAGCAGTTCCCACATCAGCTCCTACGAGCAGTACTTC. This rearrangement joins TRBV6-2 or TRBV6-3 to TRBJ2-7; D is unresolved. The germline gives CDR1 MNHEY, CDR2 SVGEGT. The CDR3 contains 14 residues. The V end was cut by 4 bases, the J end by 0 bases, with 10 bases between.

The rearrangement links TRBV9 to TRBJ2-7, with TRBD1 matching over 8 bases. There are 15 residues in the CDR3. The germline CDR1 and CDR2 sequences are SGDLS and YYNGEE. With V trimmed by 2 bases and J by 2 bases, 6 bases remained unmatched. Written as DNA, the CDR3 is TGTGCCAGCAGCGTTGGACAGGGAGCAACCTACGAGCAGTACTTC. Protein: CASSVGQGATYEQYF.

The J gene is TRBJ2-2, the V gene TRBV15; 10 bases match TRBD1. Trimming at V came to 5 bases and at J to 4 bases, leaving 7 bases not matched to a gene. Germline assignment: CDR1 LNHNV and CDR2 YYDKDF (reference sequence). This CDR3 has 16 amino acids. The CDR3 DNA follows: TGTGCCACCAGCCAGGACCGGACAGGGGGCACCGGGGAGCTGTTTTTT. Amino acid sequence: CATSQDRTGGTGELFF. Full variable domain (outside the CDR3, taken from reference TRBV15 and TRBJ2-2): DAMVIQNPRYQVTQFGKPVTLSCSQTLNHNVMYWYQQKSSQAPKLLFHYYDKDFNNEADTPDNFQSRRPNTSFCFLDIRSPGLGDTAMYLCATSQDRTGGTGELFFGEGSRLTVL.

V usage is TRBV11-2 and J usage is TRBJ2-7; TRBD1 agrees at 9 bases. The germline V gene encodes CDR1 SGHAT and CDR2 FQNNGV. The V gene end was trimmed by 1 base and the J gene end by 5 bases; junction bases not matched to a gene: 6. The CDR3 contains 15 residues. CDR3 bases: TGTGCCAGCAGCTTAGTTGGGGACAGGGTCGACGAGCAGTACTTC. Amino acids: CASSLVGDRVDEQYF. The whole variable domain, filled in from reference TRBV11-2 and TRBJ2-7, reads EAGVAQSPRYKIIEKRQSVAFWCNPISGHATLYWYQQILGQGPKLLIQFQNNGVVDDSQLPKDRFSAERLKGVDSTLKIQPAKLEDSAVYLCASSLVGDRVDEQYFGPGTRLTVT.

This chain links TRBV21-1 with TRBJ2-5; the DNA was not used to check the table's D call, TRBD2. TRBV21-1 is a documented pseudogene. The CDR3 is 13 residues long. The chain's CDR3 is CASGTSGEETQYF. The CDR3 coding sequence is TGTGCCAGCGGGACTAGCGGGGAGGAGACCCAGTACTTC.

This sequence joins TRBV14 and TRBJ2-2; D may be TRBD1 (6 bases). Deletions cut 4 bases from V and 1 base from J, with 22 bases between. The CDR3 consists of 19 residues. The germline V gene encodes CDR1 SGHDN and CDR2 FVKESK. DNA for the CDR3: TGTGCCAGCAGCCTCCTGCCGAAATCAGGGGCCATGAACACCGGGGAGCTGTTTTTT. It encodes CASSLLPKSGAMNTGELFF.

The rearrangement joins TRBV24-1 to TRBJ2-5, with unresolved D. The CDR3 is 14 residues long. Germline V gene sequence: CDR1 KGHDR, CDR2 SFDVKD. V lost 3 bases and J lost 1, with 8 bases in between. This CDR3 is CATSDPDAQETQYF. The CDR3 region has the DNA TGTGCCACCAGTGATCCGGACGCCCAAGAGACCCAGTACTTC.

The sample holds a few counts of this clone. The V call is TRBV5-5, the J call TRBJ2-7; D is unclear. CDR3 length equals 14 residues. Germline V gene data show CDR1 as SGHKS and CDR2 as YYEKEE (reference sequence). V dropped 1 base and J dropped 0 bases, with 8 bases sitting between them. As DNA, the CDR3 is TGTGCCAGCAGCTTGTTTTTCAGCTCCTACGAGCAGTACTTC. Its protein product is CASSLFFSSYEQYF.

J is TRBJ2-7 and V is TRBV6-6; 9 positions match TRBD2. The V segment lost 2 bases and the J segment 2 bases; nucleotides outside the gene matches: 7. The germline V gene has CDR1 MNHNY and CDR2 SVGAGI (reference sequence). This CDR3 is 16 amino acids long. The CDR3 region has the DNA TGTGCCAGCAGTTACCCGAGCGGGGGGCCAACCTACGAGCAGTACTTC. It yields the protein CASSYPSGGPTYEQYF.

This clone counts as medium-sized. The chain employs TRBV6-1 and TRBJ2-7; D remains ambiguous. The CDR3 contains 13 residues. The germline CDR1 and CDR2 sequences are MNHNS and SASEGT. V lost 3 bases to trimming and J lost 6 bases, with 12 bases between them. CDR3 loop: CASSDGSHLEQYF. CDR3 DNA sequence: TGTGCCAGCAGTGACGGGTCCCACCTCGAGCAGTACTTC.

The chain recombines TRBV19 with TRBJ2-2, with unresolved D. Germline V lookup: CDR1 LNHDA, CDR2 SQIVND (reference sequence). V was trimmed by 3 bases and J by 2 bases, leaving 7 bases between them. The CDR3 sequence is 14 residues long. This chain's CDR3 is CASSISLNTGELFF. The CDR3 region has the DNA TGTGCCAGTAGTATTTCCCTAAACACCGGGGAGCTGTTTTTT.

This chain connects TRBV6-2 or TRBV6-3 to TRBJ1-6; no clear D gene. The CDR3 is 14 amino acids. Looked up from germline, CDR1 is MNHEY and CDR2 is SVGEGT. V lost 2 bases to trimming and J lost 7 bases, with 9 bases between them. The CDR3 protein is CASSYSQKNSPLHF. DNA of the CDR3: TGTGCCAGCAGTTACAGTCAGAAGAATTCACCCCTCCACTTT.

V and J are TRBV5-6 and TRBJ2-3; 13 bases are a match to TRBD2. The V gene end was trimmed by 5 bases and the J gene end by 5 bases; junction bases not matched to a gene: 17. The V gene's germline CDR1 is SGHDT and CDR2 YYEEEE. There are 19 residues in the CDR3. CDR3 nucleotide sequence: TGTGCCAGCAGTACGGTGGGACTAGCGGGAAAGGCGGGGGGAGATACGCAGTATTTT. Its protein is CASSTVGLAGKAGGDTQYF.

Only a few counts were recorded for this clone. This chain links TRBV10-1 with TRBJ2-7; 8 bases map to TRBD2. Germline CDR1 reads WNHNN; CDR2 reads SYGVQD (reference sequence). V dropped 10 bases and J dropped 3; count of bases not matched to a gene: 8. The CDR3 is 13 amino acids. CDR3 in DNA: TGCGCCAACGAGCGGGAGAGCGGCTACGAGCAGTACTTC. This sequence encodes CANERESGYEQYF.

The J gene is TRBJ2-7, the V gene TRBV5-8; D unresolved. Trimming left V 5 bases short and J 13 bases short, with 25 bases between. This CDR3 is 14 amino acids long. Per germline, CDR1 SGHTS and CDR2 YDEGEE. In nucleotides, the CDR3 is TGTGCCAGCAGACCATCCCTCGGACGTCAGAAGTTCTACTTC. Translation: CASRPSLGRQKFYF.

This rearrangement joins TRBV19 to TRBJ2-1; D ambiguous. Trimming took 6 bases from V and 0 from J, leaving 12 bases between them. The CDR3 has 15 residues. Germline CDR1 is LNHDA and CDR2 is SQIVND (reference sequence). CDR3 protein: CASRSNELSYNEQFF. DNA for the CDR3: TGTGCCAGTAGATCAAACGAACTCTCCTACAATGAGCAGTTCTTC.

This rearrangement joins TRBV2 to TRBJ2-5; D is undetermined. This CDR3 region has 13 residues. Looked up from germline, CDR1 is SNHLY and CDR2 is FYNNEI. Trimming removed 6 bases from V and 4 bases from J, with 12 bases in between. CDR3 residues: CASRDHPGETQYF. In DNA form, the CDR3 reads TGTGCCAGCAGGGACCACCCGGGAGAGACCCAGTACTTC.